These 17 T cell receptor beta chains came from one sample sequenced in a study of cytomegalovirus exposure and HLA in healthy donors. The PCR employed 60 Vbeta primers together with 13 Jbeta primers. TCRdb's copy holds only in-frame clones and misses some; the assay was immunoSEQ multiplex PCR. Seen in this sample are about 87,000 clones; the ten most common clones hold roughly 15%. Sequencing input: PBMCs. These receptors all stem from a man over 45 in good health and CMV-seropositive.

The chain joins TRBV10-1 to TRBJ1-5; TRBD1 agrees at 9 bases. The CDR3 is 15 amino acids. CDR1 is WNHNN and CDR2 is SYGVQD in the germline V gene (reference sequence). The CDR3 DNA is TGCGCGGGTACCGGACAGGGGCCTTTTAATCAGCCCCAGCATTTT. Its protein product is CAGTGQGPFNQPQHF.

The V gene is TRBV7-9, the J gene TRBJ1-1; D may be TRBD1 (6 bases). The V end lost 1 base, the J end lost 5 bases, and 8 bases lay between the germline ends. CDR1 is SEHNR, CDR2 FQNEAQ, per germline (reference sequence). The CDR3 contains 13 residues. CDR3 nucleotides: TGTGCCAGCAGCTTAGAGGGGGGGACTGAAGCTTTCTTT. It yields the protein CASSLEGGTEAFF.

The chain couples TRBV5-6 to TRBJ2-5, with D unclear. The CDR3 has 16 amino acids. V gave up 4 bases and J gave up 3 bases, with 19 bases separating them. CDR1 and CDR2 (germline): SGHDT, YYEEEE. CDR3 residues: CASSLTSWAPKETQYF. Written as DNA, the CDR3 is TGTGCCAGCAGCCTCACCAGTTGGGCTCCTAAAGAGACCCAGTACTTC. Filled out from reference TRBV5-6 and TRBJ2-5, the complete variable domain reads DAGVTQSPTHLIKTRGQQVTLRCSPKSGHDTVSWYQQALGQGPQFIFQYYEEEERQRGNFPDRFSGHQFPNYSSELNVNALLLGDSALYLCASSLTSWAPKETQYFGPGTRLLVL.

The CDR3 nucleotides are TGTGCCTGGAGTGGGACAGGGTCCACTGAAGCTTTCTTT. This codes for CAWSGTGSTEAFF. J is TRBJ1-1 and V is TRBV30, with TRBD1 matching over 8 bases. Per the germline V gene, CDR1 is GTSNPN and CDR2 is SVGIG (reference sequence). The CDR3 runs to 13 residues. Trimming cost V 1 base and J 4 bases; bases outside gene matches: 2. The full variable domain, its missing parts supplied by reference TRBV30 and TRBJ1-1, is SQTIHQWPATLVQPVGSPLSLECTVEGTSNPNLYWYRQAAGRGLQLLFYSVGIGQISSEVPQNLSASRPQDRQFILSSKKLLLSDSGFYLCAWSGTGSTEAFFGQGTRLTVV.

The gene calls are TRBV4-1 and TRBJ2-1, with 11 bases matching TRBD2. CDR3 length: 17 residues. The trim removed 4 bases at V and 6 bases at J, leaving 11 bases unmatched. Germline CDR1 is MGHRA and CDR2 is YSYEKL. CDR3 sequence (DNA): TGCGCCAGCAGCCTTGGACTAGCGGGTGGGTGGGGCAATGAGCAGTTCTTC. It specifies CASSLGLAGGWGNEQFF.

The gene calls are TRBV7-2 and TRBJ2-1; D perhaps matches TRBD2 (6 bases). Germline CDR1 reads SGHTA; CDR2 reads FQGNSA. Trimming shortened V by 4 bases and J by 2 bases, and 12 bases separated the two germline ends. The CDR3 extends over 15 amino acids. CDR3 bases: TGTGCCAGCAGCTACTTAGCGGCCACCTACAATGAGCAGTTCTTC. This codes for CASSYLAATYNEQFF.

This rearrangement joins TRBV4-2 to TRBJ2-6; D is uncertain. The V end lost 1 base, the J end lost 0 bases, and 10 bases lay between the germline ends. The CDR3 is made up of 17 amino acids. Germline V CDR1 and CDR2: LGHNA, YNFKEQ. CDR3 sequence (DNA): TGTGCCAGCAGCCAAGGAGGAACTAACTCTGGGGCCAACGTCCTGACTTTC. Protein sequence: CASSQGGTNSGANVLTF.

V gene TRBV9 combines with J gene TRBJ2-7; D uncertain. Between the trimmed V and J ends, which lost 5 bases and 1 base, there was a span of 13 bases. The germline gives CDR1 SGDLS, CDR2 YYNGEE. This CDR3 is built from 14 residues. The CDR3 loop reads CASSGGDGSYEQYF. For the CDR3, the DNA is TGTGCCAGCAGTGGCGGAGATGGATCCTACGAGCAGTACTTC.

The J gene is TRBJ1-2, the V gene TRBV28; no clear D. Trimming took off 5 bases at V and 2 bases at J, with 9 bases between the two ends. The CDR3 has 13 residues. Germline V CDR1 and CDR2: MDHEN, SYDVKM. CDR3 amino acids: CASSPTVNYGYTF. CDR3 DNA sequence: TGTGCCAGCAGTCCCACAGTAAACTATGGCTACACCTTC.

The CDR3 here is CASSFGGGQLNTEAFF. The CDR3 DNA is TGTGCCAGCAGCTTTGGAGGGGGACAGCTGAACACTGAAGCTTTCTTT. V is TRBV5-4 and J is TRBJ1-1, with 7 bases aligning to TRBD1. J lost 0 bases, V lost 2 bases, and 7 bases had no gene match. The CDR3 runs to 16 residues. From germline, CDR1 is SGHNT and CDR2 YYREEE (reference sequence).

The V and J genes are TRBV4-3 and TRBJ2-1; TRBD2 agrees at 9 bases. CDR1 LGHNA and CDR2 YSLEER come from the germline V gene. The CDR3 runs 17 residues. V lost 0 bases and J lost 8; bases outside the gene matches: 11. The DNA of the CDR3 is TGCGCCAGCAGCCAAGATCGTGGAGCGGGAGGCGGGGATGAGCAGTTCTTC. It yields the protein CASSQDRGAGGGDEQFF.

The chain is built from TRBV7-2 and TRBJ1-1, with TRBD1 as a possible D gene (5 bases). The V end lost 5 bases, the J end lost 5 bases, and 18 bases lay between the germline ends. CDR1 and CDR2 (germline): SGHTA, FQGNSA. This CDR3 spans 15 amino acids. The CDR3 sequence is CASSTPVGQVTEAFF. The DNA of the CDR3 is TGTGCCAGCAGCACCCCGGTGGGGCAGGTGACTGAAGCTTTCTTT.

The genes are TRBV12-5 and TRBJ1-5; D perhaps matches TRBD1 (5 bases). Trimming left V 2 bases short and J 7 bases short, with 24 bases between. The CDR3 totals 18 residues. Looked up from germline, CDR1 is LGHNT and CDR2 is FRNRAP. The CDR3 sequence: CASGLYIGDGGARQPQHF. The CDR3 nucleotides are TGTGCTAGTGGTTTGTATATAGGGGATGGAGGGGCCCGGCAGCCCCAGCATTTT.

The chain joins TRBV11-2 to TRBJ2-1, with D perhaps TRBD1 (5 bases). The CDR3 totals 14 residues. Germline V gene lookup returns CDR1 SGHAT and CDR2 FQNNGV. V gave up 4 bases and J gave up 4 bases, with 11 bases separating them. The CDR3 region is CASSSTRVYNEQFF. CDR3 in DNA: TGTGCCAGCAGCTCGACCAGGGTATACAATGAGCAGTTCTTC.

V gene TRBV29-1 combines with J gene TRBJ2-7, with 8 bases fitting TRBD2. CDR1 and CDR2 from the germline V gene are SQVTM and ANQGSEA. The CDR3 is 13 amino acids. Trimming at V came to 6 bases and at J to 3 bases, leaving 7 bases not matched to a gene. Here the CDR3 DNA reads TGCAGCGTAAGAGCGGGAGCAGACTACGAGCAGTACTTC. Translation gives CSVRAGADYEQYF.

The genes are TRBV5-1 and TRBJ1-4; D unresolved. The germline V and J ends were trimmed by 3 bases and 0 bases, with 6 bases remaining between them. The CDR3 consists of 14 residues. Germline V gives CDR1 SGHRS, CDR2 YFSETQ. This CDR3 is CASSSGTTNEKLFF. In nucleotides, the CDR3 is TGCGCCAGCAGCTCGGGAACAACTAATGAAAAACTGTTTTTT.

This sequence joins TRBV6-5 and TRBJ2-3, with 12 positions matching TRBD2. CDR1 and CDR2 from the germline V gene are MNHEY and SVGAGI. Unmatched junction bases numbered 7, after V lost 6 bases and J lost 6 bases. This CDR3 has 15 residues. The CDR3 loop reads CASSSSGRAVDTQYF. The CDR3 DNA sequence: TGTGCCAGCAGCTCTAGCGGGAGGGCCGTGGATACGCAGTATTTT.